The next 15 T cell receptor beta chains were all read from a single sample in a study of cytomegalovirus exposure and HLA in healthy donors. The PCR employed 60 Vbeta primers together with 13 Jbeta primers. The table came from immunoSEQ multiplex PCR; TCRdb's copy has only in-frame clones and leaves some out. The sample yields 140,000 to 150,000 clones, over 60% seen once. Sequencing was done on a sample of PBMCs. The receptors were sampled from a man aged 40-55 years in good health and CMV-seronegative.

In regard to this clone: One junction end does not reproduce the germline sequence, and a read error may be involved. The rearrangement links TRBV19 to TRBJ1-2; D possibly corresponds to TRBD1 (6 bases). CDR3 length: 14 amino acids. Germline assignment: CDR1 LNHDA and CDR2 SQIVND (reference sequence). CDR3 DNA sequence: TGTGCCAGTAGTTCCAGACAGGCTAACTATGGCTACCCCTTC. The encoded protein is CASSSRQANYGYPF.

The V gene is TRBV18, the J gene TRBJ2-1; TRBD2 matches 12 bases. Unmatched junction bases numbered 10, after V lost 2 bases and J lost 14 bases. Germline lookup yields CDR1 KGHSH and CDR2 LQKENI. The CDR3 runs to 15 residues. CDR3 residues: CASSPAELAGGSEFF. The CDR3 DNA reads as TGTGCCAGCTCACCAGCAGAACTAGCGGGAGGTTCAGAGTTCTTC.

The chain links TRBV21-1 to TRBJ2-3; TRBD2 is taken as the D call from the table, unchecked against the DNA. TRBV21-1 is deemed a pseudogene. The CDR3 has 17 residues. CDR3 DNA: TGTGCCAGCAGCACCGTGAGCGACTATTGGGACACAGATACGCAGTATTTT. This gives the protein CASSTVSDYWDTDTQYF.

This clone showed up just once. At one end the junction does not follow the germline gene, possibly because of a read error. This rearrangement joins TRBV6-6 to TRBJ1-2, with TRBD1 matching over 7 bases. CDR1 is MNHNY and CDR2 is SVGAGI in the germline V gene (reference sequence). The CDR3 has 14 amino acids. The CDR3 DNA reads as TGTGCCAGCAGTTACGACAGGGTAGCGGATGGCTACCCCTTC. As protein: CASSYDRVADGYPF.

The chain employs TRBV7-3 and TRBJ2-1, with 11 nucleotides matching TRBD1. The V and J ends lost 3 bases and 7 bases, in that order; junction bases with no gene match: 2. Germline CDR1 SGHTA, CDR2 FQGTGA. There are 14 residues in the CDR3. This CDR3 is CASSFRDRGNEQFF. CDR3 nucleotide sequence: TGTGCCAGCAGCTTCCGGGACAGGGGGAATGAGCAGTTCTTC.

The chain couples TRBV29-1 to TRBJ1-1; D is undetermined. Between the trimmed V and J ends, which lost 6 bases and 10 bases, there was a span of 18 bases. The CDR3 has 12 residues. Germline CDR1 SQVTM, CDR2 ANQGSEA. CDR3 nucleotide sequence: TGCAGCGTAGACAAAAAGGTAGGTGGAGCTTTCTTT. Protein sequence: CSVDKKVGGAFF.

The sample holds one count of this clone. The chain links TRBV19 to TRBJ2-7, with D possibly TRBD2 on 5 matching bases. From germline, CDR1 is LNHDA and CDR2 SQIVND (reference sequence). V was pared by 5 bases and J by 3 bases, with 8 bases between. The CDR3 covers 12 residues. The CDR3 protein is CASSPGGYEQYF. The CDR3 DNA reads as TGTGCCAGTAGTCCAGGAGGCTACGAGCAGTACTTC. Using reference TRBV19 and TRBJ2-7 for the parts outside the CDR3, the full variable domain is DGGITQSPKYLFRKEGQNVTLSCEQNLNHDAMYWYRQDPGQGLRLIYYSQIVNDFQKGDIAEGYSVSREKKESFPLTVTSAQKNPTAFYLCASSPGGYEQYFGPGTRLTVT.

This clone was found once. This chain joins TRBV4-2 and TRBJ1-2, with 11 bases aligning to TRBD1. Germline CDR1 LGHNA, CDR2 YNFKEQ. The CDR3 length is 17 residues. Losses at the gene ends were 0 bases for V and 2 bases for J; bases not matched to a gene: 5. CDR3 residues: CASSQDTGQGGNYGYTF. As DNA, the CDR3 is TGTGCCAGCAGCCAAGATACGGGACAGGGGGGCAACTATGGCTACACCTTC.

The rearrangement links TRBV5-1 to TRBJ1-1; TRBD1 aligns across 8 bases. The CDR3 totals 16 residues. V was clipped by 0 bases and J by 0 bases; unmatched bases: 4. Germline CDR1 SGHRS, CDR2 YFSETQ. The CDR3 loop is CASSLVQGALNTEAFF. The CDR3, as DNA: TGCGCCAGCAGCTTGGTCCAGGGGGCCTTGAACACTGAAGCTTTCTTT.

This chain links TRBV6-1 with TRBJ1-5; TRBD1 matches at 9 bases. V was pared by 6 bases and J by 6 bases, with 3 bases of the junction left unmatched. Germline-derived CDR1 and CDR2 are MNHNS and SASEGT. The CDR3 runs to 13 residues. In DNA, the CDR3 is TGTGCCAGCAGAACAGGGGGCAGTCAGCCCCAGCATTTT. This sequence encodes CASRTGGSQPQHF.

This clone was detected only a few times. This chain links TRBV4-1 with TRBJ1-5, with D uncertain. Germline V gene data show CDR1 as MGHRA and CDR2 as YSYEKL. Deletions cut 4 bases from V and 1 base from J, with 14 bases between. CDR3 size: 16 residues. Here the CDR3 DNA reads TGCGCCAGCAGCCTCCGTCCTACCCGGAGCAATCAGCCCCAGCATTTT. It translates to CASSLRPTRSNQPQHF.

The V gene is TRBV2, the J gene TRBJ2-1; 8 bases are shared with TRBD1. Germline CDR1 reads SNHLY; CDR2 reads FYNNEI. This CDR3 spans 15 amino acids. After removal of 8 bases from V and 0 bases from J, the junction contained 6 bases not matched to a gene. In nucleotides, the CDR3 is TGTGCCAGCGCTCCCGGGACAGGCTCCTACAATGAGCAGTTCTTC. Translation gives CASAPGTGSYNEQFF. The full variable domain, its missing parts supplied by reference TRBV2 and TRBJ2-1, is EPEVTQTPSHQVTQMGQEVILRCVPISNHLYFYWYRQILGQKVEFLVSFYNNEISEKSEIFDDQFSVERPDGSNFTLKIRSTKLEDSAMYFCASAPGTGSYNEQFFGPGTRLTVL.

This clone was observed once. J is TRBJ2-1 and V is TRBV6-5; D is possibly TRBD2 (5 bases). V was cut by 2 bases and J by 7 bases, with 9 bases left in between. The CDR3 covers 13 residues. CDR1 and CDR2 from the germline V gene are MNHEY and SVGAGI. For the CDR3, the DNA is TGTGCCAGCAGTTACGGAGGTACTAATGAGCAGTTCTTC. It specifies CASSYGGTNEQFF.

The genes are TRBV7-2 and TRBJ1-5; D unclear. CDR1 and CDR2 from the germline V gene are SGHTA and FQGNSA. Trimming removed 1 base at V and 7 bases at J, with 8 bases between. The CDR3 sequence is 13 residues long. This chain's CDR3 is CASSLEAGQPQHF. The DNA of the CDR3 is TGTGCCAGCAGCTTAGAGGCGGGCCAGCCCCAGCATTTT.

The chain is built from TRBV9 and TRBJ2-1; 7 positions match TRBD2. Germline assignment: CDR1 SGDLS and CDR2 YYNGEE. The CDR3 length is 17 residues. V shed 3 bases and J 2 bases; nucleotides not matched to a gene: 11. The CDR3 sequence: CASSAELAVNPYNEQFF. The CDR3 region has the DNA TGTGCCAGCAGCGCTGAGCTAGCGGTGAATCCCTACAATGAGCAGTTCTTC. Drawing the rest from reference TRBV9 and TRBJ2-1, the complete variable domain is DSGVTQTPKHLITATGQRVTLRCSPRSGDLSVYWYQQSLDQGLQFLIQYYNGEERAKGNILERFSAQQFPDLHSELNLSSLELGDSALYFCASSAELAVNPYNEQFFGPGTRLTVL.